A single T cell receptor beta chain is shown here with its context. The record originates from a study of blood T cell repertoires in COVID-19. This CDR3 region has 13 residues. The V gene's germline CDR1 is GTSNPN and CDR2 SVGIG (reference sequence). The V and J ends lost 3 bases and 4 bases, in that order; junction bases with no gene match: 3. Sequenced by immunoSEQ multiplex PCR; TCRdb stores in-frame clones only, minus some. The sample holds roughly 250,000 clones, about 88% seen once. Input material: peripheral blood. This receptor was obtained from a woman aged 40 to 50 who had recovered from COVID-19. This chain connects TRBV30 to TRBJ2-3; 8 bases fit TRBD2. The DNA for the CDR3 is TGTGCCTGGAGCGGGAGGGCCCCAGATACGCAGTATTTT. Translated: CAWSGRAPDTQYF.